This TCR beta chain was identified during a study of cytomegalovirus exposure and HLA in healthy donors. For the study at large: Genotyping of some 390 donors showed that around 85% belonged to the Caucasian-associated ancestry cluster. Overall study results and limits: In an earlier analysis, about 87% or about 30%: the productive usage of most TCR beta V segments. Confirmation was obtained in vitro that a few CMV-associated chains are specific for CMV antigens.

After removal of 5 bases from V and 5 bases from J, the junction contained 2 bases not matched to a gene. Germline V CDR1 and CDR2: MDHEN, SYDVKM. This CDR3 is 14 amino acids long. The PCR employed 60 Vbeta primers together with 13 Jbeta primers. In the authors' workflow: In a later analysis, the count reached 75 million to 90 million unique TCR beta chains, with roughly 12 million shared. Profiling relied on immunoSEQ multiplex PCR, and the TCRdb table lists in-frame clones only, not all of them. V, J and clone size are those of that table, while D and trimming were read from the DNA. The table lists roughly 100,000 clones, roughly 13% of them singletons. This clone was seen a handful of times. Its antigen is undetermined.

The clonotype was recovered from a man in his forties or fifties in good health and CMV-seropositive. The specimen was PBMCs. This chain connects TRBV28 to TRBJ2-2; 10 nucleotides agree with TRBD2. The CDR3 protein is CASSLAGVTGELFF. The CDR3 bases are TGTGCCAGCAGTCTAGCGGGAGTAACCGGGGAGCTGTTTTTT.